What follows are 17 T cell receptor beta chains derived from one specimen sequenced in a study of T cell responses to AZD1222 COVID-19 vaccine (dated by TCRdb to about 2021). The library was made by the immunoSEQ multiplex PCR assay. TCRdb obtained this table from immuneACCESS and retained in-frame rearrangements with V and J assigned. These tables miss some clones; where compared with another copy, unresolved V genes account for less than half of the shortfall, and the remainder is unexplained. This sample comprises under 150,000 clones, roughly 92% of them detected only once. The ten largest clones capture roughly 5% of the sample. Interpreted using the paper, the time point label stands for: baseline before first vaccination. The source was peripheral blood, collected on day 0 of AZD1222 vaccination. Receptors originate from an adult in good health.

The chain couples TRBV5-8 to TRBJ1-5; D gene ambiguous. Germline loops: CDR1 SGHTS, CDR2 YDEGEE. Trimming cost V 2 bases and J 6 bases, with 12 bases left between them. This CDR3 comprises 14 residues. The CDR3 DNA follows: TGTGCCAGCAGCTTTCGGACGGCGAGTCAGCCCCAGCATTTT. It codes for CASSFRTASQPQHF.

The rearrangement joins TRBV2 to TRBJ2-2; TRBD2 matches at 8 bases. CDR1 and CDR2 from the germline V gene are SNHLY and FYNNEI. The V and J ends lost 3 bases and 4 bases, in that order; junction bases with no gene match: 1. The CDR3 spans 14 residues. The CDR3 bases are TGTGCCAGCAGTGAGGGGACTAGCACCGGGGAGCTGTTTTTT. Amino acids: CASSEGTSTGELFF.

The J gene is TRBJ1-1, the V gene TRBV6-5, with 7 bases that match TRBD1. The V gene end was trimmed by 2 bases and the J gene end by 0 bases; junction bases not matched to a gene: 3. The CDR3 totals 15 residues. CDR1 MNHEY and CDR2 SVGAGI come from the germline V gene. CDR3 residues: CASSYRGQVNTEAFF. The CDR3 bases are TGTGCCAGCAGTTACAGGGGGCAGGTGAACACTGAAGCTTTCTTT.

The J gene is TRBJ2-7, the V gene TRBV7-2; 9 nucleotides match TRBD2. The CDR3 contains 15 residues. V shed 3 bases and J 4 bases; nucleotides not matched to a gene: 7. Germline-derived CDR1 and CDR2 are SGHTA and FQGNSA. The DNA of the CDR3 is TGTGCCAGCAGCTTGGACGGGGGACTAGCTTACGAGCAGTACTTC. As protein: CASSLDGGLAYEQYF.

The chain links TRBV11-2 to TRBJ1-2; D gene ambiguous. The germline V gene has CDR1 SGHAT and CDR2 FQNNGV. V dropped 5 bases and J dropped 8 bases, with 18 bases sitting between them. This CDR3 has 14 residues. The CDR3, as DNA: TGTGCCAGCAGCCAAACCGGGTCCCAAGGGGGCTACACCTTC. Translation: CASSQTGSQGGYTF.

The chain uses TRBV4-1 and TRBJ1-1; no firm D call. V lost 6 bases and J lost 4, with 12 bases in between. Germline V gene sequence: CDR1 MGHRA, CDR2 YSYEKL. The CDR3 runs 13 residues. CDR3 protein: CASRQTMVTEAFF. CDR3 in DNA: TGCGCCAGCAGACAAACGATGGTCACTGAAGCTTTCTTT.

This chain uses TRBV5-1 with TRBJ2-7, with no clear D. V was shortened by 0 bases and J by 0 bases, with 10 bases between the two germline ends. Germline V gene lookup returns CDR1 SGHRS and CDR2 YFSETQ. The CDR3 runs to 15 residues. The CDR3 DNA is TGCGCCAGCAGCTTGGTAGTTTCAAGCTCCTACGAGCAGTACTTC. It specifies CASSLVVSSSYEQYF.

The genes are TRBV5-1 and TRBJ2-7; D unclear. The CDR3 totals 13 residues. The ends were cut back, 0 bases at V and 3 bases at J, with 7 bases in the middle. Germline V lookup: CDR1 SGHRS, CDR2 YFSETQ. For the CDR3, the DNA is TGCGCCAGCAGCTTGGGCCCAAACTACGAGCAGTACTTC. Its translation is CASSLGPNYEQYF. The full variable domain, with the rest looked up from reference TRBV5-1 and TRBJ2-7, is KAGVTQTPRYLIKTRGQQVTLSCSPISGHRSVSWYQQTPGQGLQFLFEYFSETQRNKGNFPGRFSGRQFSNSRSEMNVSTLELGDSALYLCASSLGPNYEQYFGPGTRLTVT.

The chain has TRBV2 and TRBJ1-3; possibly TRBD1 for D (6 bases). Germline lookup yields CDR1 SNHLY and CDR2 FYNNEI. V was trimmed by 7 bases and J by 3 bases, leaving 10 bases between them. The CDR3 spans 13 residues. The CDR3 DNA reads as TGTGCCAGCACCTTGGACAGTGGAAACACCATATATTTT. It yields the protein CASTLDSGNTIYF. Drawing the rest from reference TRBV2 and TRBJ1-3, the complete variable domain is EPEVTQTPSHQVTQMGQEVILRCVPISNHLYFYWYRQILGQKVEFLVSFYNNEISEKSEIFDDQFSVERPDGSNFTLKIRSTKLEDSAMYFCASTLDSGNTIYFGEGSWLTVV.

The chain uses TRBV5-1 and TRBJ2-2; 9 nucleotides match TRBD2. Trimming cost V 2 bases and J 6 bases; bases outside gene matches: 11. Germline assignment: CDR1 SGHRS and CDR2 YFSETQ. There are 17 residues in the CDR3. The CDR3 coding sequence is TGCGCCAGCAGCTTTCCCCCCGGGACTAGCAGGGCCGGGGAGCTGTTTTTT. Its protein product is CASSFPPGTSRAGELFF.

CDR3 sequence: CASRKTGQRGTDTQYF. The DNA for the CDR3 is TGTGCCAGCAGAAAGACAGGGCAGCGAGGCACAGATACGCAGTATTTT. The chain combines TRBV5-6 with TRBJ2-3, with 7 nucleotides matching TRBD1. The germline V gene has CDR1 SGHDT and CDR2 YYEEEE. This CDR3 has 16 residues. Germline trimming cut 5 bases from V and 1 base from J; bases unmatched to any gene: 10. Combining the CDR3 with reference TRBV5-6 and TRBJ2-3 gives the whole variable domain DAGVTQSPTHLIKTRGQQVTLRCSPKSGHDTVSWYQQALGQGPQFIFQYYEEEERQRGNFPDRFSGHQFPNYSSELNVNALLLGDSALYLCASRKTGQRGTDTQYFGPGTRLTVL.

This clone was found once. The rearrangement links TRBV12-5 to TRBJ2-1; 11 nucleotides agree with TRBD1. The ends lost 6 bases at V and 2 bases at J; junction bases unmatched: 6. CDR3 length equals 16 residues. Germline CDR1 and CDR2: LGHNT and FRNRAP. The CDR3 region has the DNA TGTGCTAGTGGCCCGAGGGGACAGGGGGCCTACAATGAGCAGTTCTTC. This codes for CASGPRGQGAYNEQFF.

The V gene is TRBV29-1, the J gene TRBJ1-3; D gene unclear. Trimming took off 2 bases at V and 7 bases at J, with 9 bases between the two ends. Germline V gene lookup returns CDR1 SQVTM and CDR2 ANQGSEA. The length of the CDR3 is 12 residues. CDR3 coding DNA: TGCAGCGTTGAATCCCCAGGCAACACCATATATTTT. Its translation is CSVESPGNTIYF.

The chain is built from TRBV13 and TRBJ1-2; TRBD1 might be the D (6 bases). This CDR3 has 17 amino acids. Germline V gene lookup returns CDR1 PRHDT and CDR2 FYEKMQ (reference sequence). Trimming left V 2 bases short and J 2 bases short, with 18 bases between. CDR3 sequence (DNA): TGTGCCAGCAGCTTATTTACCCCGGGACACATCAACTATGGCTACACCTTC. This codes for CASSLFTPGHINYGYTF.

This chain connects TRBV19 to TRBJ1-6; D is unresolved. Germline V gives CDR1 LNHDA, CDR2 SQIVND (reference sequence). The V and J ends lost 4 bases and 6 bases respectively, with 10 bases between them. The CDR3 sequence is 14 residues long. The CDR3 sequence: CASSTVIANSPLHF. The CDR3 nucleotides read TGTGCCAGTAGTACTGTCATCGCTAATTCACCCCTCCACTTT. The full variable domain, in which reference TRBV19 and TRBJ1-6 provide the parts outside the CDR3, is DGGITQSPKYLFRKEGQNVTLSCEQNLNHDAMYWYRQDPGQGLRLIYYSQIVNDFQKGDIAEGYSVSREKKESFPLTVTSAQKNPTAFYLCASSTVIANSPLHFGNGTRLTVT.

The CDR3 nucleotides read TGCAGTGCTAGAGAGAATGAGCAGTTCTTC. Encoded protein: CSARENEQFF. V and J are TRBV20-1 and TRBJ2-1; D ambiguous. The V gene's germline CDR1 is DFQATT and CDR2 SNEGSKA (reference sequence). V lost 0 bases and J 7 bases, leaving 1 base between the germline ends. The CDR3 is 10 residues long.

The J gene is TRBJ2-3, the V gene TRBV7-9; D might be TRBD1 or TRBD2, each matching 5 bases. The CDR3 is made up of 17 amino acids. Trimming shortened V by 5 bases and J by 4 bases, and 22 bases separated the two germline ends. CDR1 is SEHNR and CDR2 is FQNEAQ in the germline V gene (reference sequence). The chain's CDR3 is CASSDEVGETFSDTQYF. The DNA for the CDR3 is TGTGCCAGCAGCGACGAAGTGGGGGAGACTTTTTCAGATACGCAGTATTTT.